These 28 T cell receptor beta chains share one sample of origin, sequenced in a study of identical twins. TCRdb re-derived calls from the 5' RACE reads in MiXCR, one entry per CDR3 protein. This table holds roughly 700,000 distinct CDR3 sequences, under 9% found once. This sample was also put to use in a study of yellow fever vaccine responses in identical twins.

Sequencing used PBMCs. These receptor sequences come from a woman aged 18-35 years in good health.

This sequence joins TRBV5-1 and TRBJ2-7; 7 bases match TRBD2. This CDR3 contains 15 residues. V was clipped by 0 bases and J by 7 bases; unmatched bases: 10. Germline V gene data show CDR1 as SGHRS and CDR2 as YFSETQ. CDR3 nucleotide sequence: TGCGCCAGCAGCTTGGTGCCTAGCGGCCCCCGGGAGCAGTACTTC. Translated: CASSLVPSGPREQYF. Using reference TRBV5-1 and TRBJ2-7 for the parts outside the CDR3, the full variable domain is KAGVTQTPRYLIKTRGQQVTLSCSPISGHRSVSWYQQTPGQGLQFLFEYFSETQRNKGNFPGRFSGRQFSNSRSEMNVSTLELGDSALYLCASSLVPSGPREQYFGPGTRLTVT.

This chain links TRBV28 with TRBJ1-4, with TRBD1 matching 7 bases. The CDR3 has 15 amino acids. J gave up 7 bases and V 3 bases, and 8 bases lay outside the gene matches. Germline CDR1 and CDR2: MDHEN and SYDVKM. The CDR3: CASSLDRISLEKLFF. CDR3 nucleotide sequence: TGTGCCAGCAGTTTGGACAGGATCAGCCTTGAAAAACTGTTTTTT.

The chain combines TRBV5-1 with TRBJ1-6; tentatively, D is TRBD1 (5 bases). The germline CDR1 and CDR2 sequences are SGHRS and YFSETQ. V gave up 0 bases and J gave up 8 bases, with 9 bases separating them. This CDR3 has 14 residues. This CDR3 reads CASSLDTGDSPLHF. Here the CDR3 DNA reads TGCGCCAGCAGCTTGGACACGGGGGATTCACCCCTCCACTTT.

The rearrangement links TRBV9 to TRBJ1-2; a weak D match, TRBD1 (5 bases). Germline lookup yields CDR1 SGDLS and CDR2 YYNGEE. There are 12 residues in the CDR3. V was trimmed by 4 bases and J by 5 bases, leaving 9 bases between them. CDR3 bases: TGTGCCAGCAGCACTCGACAGTATGGCTACACCTTC. It yields the protein CASSTRQYGYTF.

This clonotype has ten or more counts. The gene calls are TRBV6-1 and TRBJ2-1, with a weak D call TRBD2 (6 bases). V shed 6 bases and J shed 6 bases, with 18 bases lying between them. The CDR3 extends over 15 amino acids. The V gene's germline CDR1 is MNHNS and CDR2 SASEGT. CDR3 in amino acids: CASSTPASGGNEQFF. As DNA, the CDR3 is TGTGCCAGCAGCACTCCGGCGTCCGGGGGCAATGAGCAGTTCTTC.

The chain joins TRBV19 to TRBJ2-3, with a weak D call TRBD2 (5 bases). Per germline, CDR1 LNHDA and CDR2 SQIVND (reference sequence). The CDR3 runs to 13 residues. V lost 2 bases, J lost 4 bases, and 7 bases lay in between. CDR3 DNA: TGTGCCAGTAGTATAAACGGGGCAGATACGCAGTATTTT. Translation: CASSINGADTQYF.

This clonotype appeared a few times. The chain couples TRBV2 to TRBJ2-3; 7 nucleotides align to TRBD2. Germline assignment: CDR1 SNHLY and CDR2 FYNNEI. The V segment lost 11 bases and the J segment 2 bases; nucleotides outside the gene matches: 7. The CDR3 spans 13 residues. The CDR3 nucleotides are TGTGCCGGTCTAGCGGTCGACACAGATACGCAGTATTTT. This translates into CAGLAVDTDTQYF. Variable domain in full (rest from reference TRBV2 and TRBJ2-3): EPEVTQTPSHQVTQMGQEVILRCVPISNHLYFYWYRQILGQKVEFLVSFYNNEISEKSEIFDDQFSVERPDGSNFTLKIRSTKLEDSAMYFCAGLAVDTDTQYFGPGTRLTVL.

The rearrangement joins TRBV25-1 to TRBJ2-1; tentatively, D is TRBD2 (5 bases). Per the germline V gene, CDR1 is MGHDK and CDR2 is SYGVNS. V was clipped by 8 bases and J by 9 bases, with 20 bases between them. The CDR3 consists of 14 residues. In DNA, the CDR3 is TGTGCCAGCGCGGAGGATAGGCCTTGGGGTGAGCAGTTCTTC. Protein sequence: CASAEDRPWGEQFF.

This clonotype was picked up a small number of times. CDR3 in amino acids: CASSHRASGNGEETQYF. The DNA of the CDR3 is TGTGCCAGCAGCCACCGGGCTAGCGGTAACGGTGAAGAGACCCAGTACTTC. The rearrangement links TRBV9 to TRBJ2-5, with TRBD2 identical over 7 bases. V lost 4 bases, J lost 3 bases, and 15 bases stayed unmatched. CDR1 is SGDLS, CDR2 YYNGEE, per germline. This CDR3 has 17 amino acids.

This chain joins TRBV4-1 and TRBJ1-4, with TRBD1 matching over 7 bases. CDR1 is MGHRA, CDR2 YSYEKL, per germline. The CDR3 length is 17 residues. The V segment lost 0 bases and the J segment 6 bases; nucleotides outside the gene matches: 10. CDR3 sequence: CASSQERGRGLDEKLFF. The CDR3, as DNA: TGCGCCAGCAGCCAAGAGAGGGGAAGGGGGCTTGATGAAAAACTGTTTTTT.

This chain links TRBV5-1 with TRBJ2-5; 8 bases are shared with TRBD1. The CDR3 totals 18 residues. Per germline, CDR1 SGHRS and CDR2 YFSETQ. V lost 0 bases to trimming and J lost 4 bases; unmatched junction nucleotides: 14. The chain's CDR3 is CASSLGSLLRGPRETQYF. The CDR3 coding sequence is TGCGCCAGCAGCTTGGGCTCTCTCCTCAGGGGGCCACGAGAGACCCAGTACTTC.

Here the CDR3 reads CASSLWGRENIQYF. CDR3 DNA: TGTGCCAGCAGCTTATGGGGACGGGAAAACATTCAGTACTTC. The chain recombines TRBV13 with TRBJ2-4; D is tentatively TRBD1 or TRBD2 (5 bases each). Trimming took 2 bases from V and 5 from J, leaving 10 bases between them. The length of the CDR3 is 14 residues. Germline values: CDR1 PRHDT, CDR2 FYEKMQ (reference sequence).

V gene TRBV7-3 combines with J gene TRBJ2-2, with 9 positions matching TRBD1. With 5 bases clipped from V and 1 base from J, the junction kept 5 bases outside the gene matches. The germline V gene has CDR1 SGHTA and CDR2 FQGTGA. This CDR3 is built from 16 residues. The CDR3 loop is CASSRRGQGNTGELFF. The CDR3 nucleotides are TGTGCCAGCAGCAGGAGGGGACAGGGGAACACCGGGGAGCTGTTTTTT.

In this sample, this clonotype turned up a few times. The chain recombines TRBV13 with TRBJ2-7; TRBD2 is a possible D gene (5 bases). The V and J ends lost 3 bases and 0 bases respectively, with 12 bases between them. This CDR3 spans 15 amino acids. Germline V gene lookup returns CDR1 PRHDT and CDR2 FYEKMQ (reference sequence). The CDR3: CASSLEGRSSYEQYF. CDR3 nucleotides: TGTGCCAGCAGCTTGGAAGGGAGAAGCTCCTACGAGCAGTACTTC.

J is TRBJ2-7 and V is TRBV25-1; tentative D call: TRBD1 (6 bases). The germline CDR1 and CDR2 sequences are MGHDK and SYGVNS. The CDR3 sequence is 15 residues long. Trimming removed 4 bases from V and 0 bases from J, with 13 bases in between. The CDR3 nucleotides read TGTGCCAGCAGTGCGTTGACAGGCAACTCCTACGAGCAGTACTTC. As protein: CASSALTGNSYEQYF.

As for this clonotype: One end of the junction is discordant with germline, which a read error may explain. This chain links TRBV12-3 or TRBV12-4 with TRBJ2-6, with a possible D match to TRBD1 (6 bases). This CDR3 contains 15 residues. The CDR3, as DNA: TGTGCCAGCAGCTTAGGAGTGGTTGGACAGCCCGTCCTGACTTTC. Its translation is CASSLGVVGQPVLTF.

The V gene is TRBV12-5, the J gene TRBJ2-3, with D maybe TRBD1 (6 bases). Germline V gene sequence: CDR1 LGHNT, CDR2 FRNRAP. The V and J ends lost 2 bases and 3 bases respectively, with 9 bases between them. This CDR3 region has 14 residues. The CDR3 region has the DNA TGTGCTAGTGGTTTGTACAGGGAGACAGATACGCAGTATTTT. Encoded protein: CASGLYRETDTQYF.

This clonotype turned up a few times. The chain uses TRBV20-1 and TRBJ2-1, with D perhaps TRBD2 (6 bases). Germline CDR1 and CDR2: DFQATT and SNEGSKA (reference sequence). The CDR3 consists of 12 residues. Trimming removed 6 bases at V and 10 bases at J, with 16 bases between. CDR3 in DNA: TGCAGTGCAAAACAGACTAGTTTCGAGCAGTTCTTC. Translation: CSAKQTSFEQFF.

CDR3 sequence reads: CASSQRKAGGPFNEQYF. Here the CDR3 DNA reads TGCGCCAGCAGCCAACGAAAAGCGGGAGGGCCTTTCAACGAGCAGTACTTC. The V gene is TRBV4-3, the J gene TRBJ2-7, with 10 bases lining up with TRBD2. The CDR3 spans 17 residues. Germline CDR1 LGHNA, CDR2 YSLEER. The V gene end was trimmed by 2 bases and the J gene end by 5 bases; junction bases not matched to a gene: 12.

The chain carries TRBV6-7 and TRBJ2-5, with 8 nucleotides matching TRBD1. TRBV6-7 is annotated as an ORF whose role is uncertain. The V gene end was trimmed by 7 bases and the J gene end by 4 bases; junction bases not matched to a gene: 14. CDR3 size: 16 residues. The CDR3 spells CASTIGGTGRGETQYF. The CDR3 bases are TGTGCCAGCACCATAGGGGGGACAGGTCGAGGAGAGACCCAGTACTTC.

J is TRBJ2-1 and V is TRBV5-1; D remains ambiguous. CDR1 SGHRS and CDR2 YFSETQ come from the germline V gene. Trimming pared 0 bases from V and 9 bases from J, leaving 10 bases between. The CDR3 runs to 13 residues. This chain's CDR3 is CASSLADVGEQFF. The CDR3 DNA sequence: TGCGCCAGCAGCTTGGCCGACGTGGGTGAGCAGTTCTTC.

This clonotype showed up just a few times. The rearrangement uses TRBV30 and TRBJ1-4; D not resolved. Germline V gives CDR1 GTSNPN, CDR2 SVGIG (reference sequence). V lost 3 bases, J lost 8 bases, and 10 bases lay in between. This CDR3 has 12 amino acids. CDR3 protein: CAWSDLGEKLFF. The CDR3 nucleotides are TGTGCCTGGAGCGACCTAGGGGAAAAACTGTTTTTT.

This clonotype was counted a few times. The chain employs TRBV18 and TRBJ2-5, with 9 bases aligning to TRBD1. Losses at the gene ends were 1 base for V and 3 bases for J; bases not matched to a gene: 6. Germline V gene lookup returns CDR1 KGHSH and CDR2 LQKENI. The CDR3 contains 16 residues. The CDR3 DNA follows: TGTGCCAGCTCACCACTCCCGGGACAGGGTGAAGAGACCCAGTACTTC. Its protein is CASSPLPGQGEETQYF.

The J gene is TRBJ2-7, the V gene TRBV20-1, with TRBD2 matching 10 bases. V lost 3 bases to trimming and J lost 6 bases; unmatched junction nucleotides: 8. From germline, CDR1 is DFQATT and CDR2 SNEGSKA (reference sequence). CDR3 length: 14 residues. CDR3 DNA sequence: TGCAGTGCTAGGAGAGCGGGGGGGCCTGGCGAGCAGTACTTC. Translation: CSARRAGGPGEQYF.

In nucleotides, the CDR3 is TGTGCCAGCAGTTCCCCCTCAGGGGGCTCTAGCGGGGGACCGTATAGCACAGATACGCAGTATTTT. Its translation is CASSSPSGGSSGGPYSTDTQYF. The gene calls are TRBV27 and TRBJ2-3, with 10 bases aligning to TRBD2. The CDR3 is 22 residues long. The V and J ends lost 4 bases and 0 bases, in that order; junction bases with no gene match: 22. Germline V gives CDR1 MNHEY, CDR2 SMNVEV (reference sequence).

This clonotype was counted a few times. The gene calls are TRBV3-1 and TRBJ1-1; D not certain. Trimming shortened V by 2 bases and J by 2 bases, and 12 bases separated the two germline ends. Germline loops: CDR1 LGHDT, CDR2 YNNKEL (reference sequence). CDR3 length equals 15 residues. The CDR3 is CASSQSGSRNTEAFF. The CDR3 nucleotides are TGTGCCAGCAGCCAATCGGGGTCCCGTAACACTGAAGCTTTCTTT.

This clonotype was found many times. The chain couples TRBV5-1 to TRBJ2-1; no clear D. V was cut by 5 bases and J by 8 bases, with 11 bases left in between. Germline V gives CDR1 SGHRS, CDR2 YFSETQ. This CDR3 is 12 amino acids long. CDR3 coding DNA: TGCGCCAGCAGTCATATGGGCGATGAGCAGTTCTTC. This sequence encodes CASSHMGDEQFF.

The rearrangement joins TRBV20-1 to TRBJ1-1; tentatively, D is TRBD1 (5 bases). The V end lost 5 bases, the J end lost 1 base, and 14 bases lay between the germline ends. Germline V gives CDR1 DFQATT, CDR2 SNEGSKA (reference sequence). The CDR3 has 14 amino acids. As DNA, the CDR3 is TGCAGTGCTCGGGCGCCGGGACGGAACACTGAAGCTTTCTTT. This sequence encodes CSARAPGRNTEAFF.